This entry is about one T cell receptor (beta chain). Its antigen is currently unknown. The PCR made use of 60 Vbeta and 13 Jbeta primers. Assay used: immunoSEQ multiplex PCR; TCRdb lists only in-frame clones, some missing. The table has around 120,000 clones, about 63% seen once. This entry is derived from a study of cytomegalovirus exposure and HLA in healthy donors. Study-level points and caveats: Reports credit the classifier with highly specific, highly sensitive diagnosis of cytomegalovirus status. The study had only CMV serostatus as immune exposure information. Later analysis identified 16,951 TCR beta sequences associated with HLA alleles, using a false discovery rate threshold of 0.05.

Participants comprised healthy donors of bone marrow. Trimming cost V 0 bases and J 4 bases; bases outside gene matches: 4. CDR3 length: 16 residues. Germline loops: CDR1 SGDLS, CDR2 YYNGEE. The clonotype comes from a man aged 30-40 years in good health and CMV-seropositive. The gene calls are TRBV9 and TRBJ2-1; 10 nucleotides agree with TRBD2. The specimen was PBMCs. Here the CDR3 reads CASSVGLAGEYNEQFF. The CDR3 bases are TGTGCCAGCAGCGTAGGGCTAGCGGGAGAATACAATGAGCAGTTCTTC.